Listed here are 23 T cell receptor beta chains from one sample, sequenced in a study of shared clonotypes between healthy human individuals. Libraries were prepared by immunoSEQ multiplex PCR; TCRdb keeps only in-frame clonotypes and omits some of them. The repertoire holds about 680,000 clones, with around 73% as singletons. The sequencing input was memory CD4+ T cells sorted from blood. Subset denoted: CD45RA-negative fraction. These receptors originate from a woman in her thirties in good health.

The rearrangement links TRBV29-1 to TRBJ2-1, with a possible D match to TRBD1 (6 bases). Germline V gives CDR1 SQVTM, CDR2 ANQGSEA. The CDR3 loop spans 12 amino acids. The V end lost 4 bases, the J end lost 6 bases, and 10 bases lay between the germline ends. CDR3 in DNA: TGCAGCGTTGGGCGAGGGGGCAATGAGCAGTTCTTC. Translating it yields CSVGRGGNEQFF.

This clone was counted between two and nine times. The same CDR3 arises from other DNA sequences in this sample as well. The rearrangement links TRBV7-8 to TRBJ2-7; 8 nucleotides align to TRBD2. The CDR3 extends over 15 amino acids. V trimming: 1 base; J trimming: 5 bases; junction bases outside the gene matches: 7. Per the germline V gene, CDR1 is SGHVS and CDR2 is FQNEAQ. The CDR3 sequence is CASSLVSGGPHEQYF. The CDR3 DNA reads TGTGCCAGCAGCTTAGTGTCGGGAGGGCCCCACGAGCAGTACTTC.

This rearrangement joins TRBV19 to TRBJ2-7, with 13 nucleotides matching TRBD2. This CDR3 contains 15 residues. V was pared by 6 bases and J by 0 bases, with 2 bases of the junction left unmatched. Germline V CDR1 and CDR2: LNHDA, SQIVND (reference sequence). The DNA for the CDR3 is TGTGCCAGTAGCGGGACTAGCGGGGTCTCCTACGAGCAGTACTTC. This gives the protein CASSGTSGVSYEQYF.

V gene TRBV28 combines with J gene TRBJ1-5; TRBD1 matches at 9 bases. The CDR3 consists of 18 residues. CDR1 MDHEN and CDR2 SYDVKM come from the germline V gene. The V segment lost 5 bases and the J segment 2 bases; nucleotides outside the gene matches: 13. CDR3 residues: CASSPGTGWTIGNQPQHF. In DNA, the CDR3 is TGTGCCAGCAGTCCCGGGACAGGGTGGACGATCGGCAATCAGCCCCAGCATTTT.

The rearrangement links TRBV27 to TRBJ1-2, with unresolved D. Germline CDR1 and CDR2: MNHEY and SMNVEV (reference sequence). This CDR3 is 14 amino acids long. V was pared by 6 bases and J by 7 bases, with 18 bases between. The CDR3 sequence is CASSRSRVRGGYTF. The CDR3 DNA is TGTGCCAGCAGCCGGTCGAGGGTACGGGGTGGCTACACCTTC.

The gene calls are TRBV7-3 and TRBJ2-2, with TRBD1 matching 9 bases. Germline values: CDR1 SGHTA, CDR2 FQGTGA. The CDR3 has 14 residues. Unmatched junction bases numbered 0, after V lost 4 bases and J lost 3 bases. The CDR3 DNA reads TGTGCCAGCAGCTGGGACAGGGACACCGGGGAGCTGTTTTTT. Its translation: CASSWDRDTGELFF.

This chain uses TRBV6-5 with TRBJ2-2; D gene uncertain. This CDR3 spans 12 amino acids. In germline, CDR1 is MNHEY, CDR2 SVGAGI. Trimming left V 7 bases short and J 3 bases short, with 6 bases between. The chain's CDR3 is CASTSYTGELFF. For the CDR3, the DNA is TGTGCCAGCACTTCTTACACCGGGGAGCTGTTTTTT.

The chain employs TRBV7-9 and TRBJ1-2; no clear D. The germline V and J ends were trimmed by 0 bases and 6 bases, with 8 bases remaining between them. The CDR3 has 13 residues. Germline values: CDR1 SEHNR, CDR2 FQNEAQ (reference sequence). The chain's CDR3 is CASSLAGKHGYTF. DNA for the CDR3: TGTGCCAGCAGCTTAGCAGGGAAACATGGCTACACCTTC.

This chain links TRBV7-8 with TRBJ1-4; maybe TRBD1 (5 bases). Germline V lookup: CDR1 SGHVS, CDR2 FQNEAQ. This CDR3 spans 15 amino acids. V was clipped by 5 bases and J by 5 bases, with 15 bases between them. In nucleotides, the CDR3 is TGTGCCAGCAGCCCCCGGGCAGGGAGCAATGAAAAACTGTTTTTT. Translating gives CASSPRAGSNEKLFF.

As to this clone: Other DNA variants within this sample encode the same CDR3. The chain couples TRBV4-1 to TRBJ2-1; 13 positions agree with TRBD2. Trimming cost V 3 bases and J 2 bases; bases outside gene matches: 1. CDR3 length: 16 amino acids. Germline CDR1 reads MGHRA; CDR2 reads YSYEKL. CDR3 in amino acids: CASSQGTSGTYNEQFF. The CDR3 coding sequence is TGCGCCAGCAGCCAGGGGACTAGCGGGACCTACAATGAGCAGTTCTTC.

The chain joins TRBV2 to TRBJ1-2; the D is unclear. With 0 bases removed from V and 7 bases from J, the gap between germline ends came to 12 bases. The CDR3 covers 14 residues. Germline V gene data show CDR1 as SNHLY and CDR2 as FYNNEI. The CDR3: CASSEAADSGGYTF. The CDR3 DNA reads as TGTGCCAGCAGTGAAGCGGCGGACTCGGGTGGCTACACCTTC. The complete variable domain, with remaining parts taken from reference TRBV2 and TRBJ1-2, reads EPEVTQTPSHQVTQMGQEVILRCVPISNHLYFYWYRQILGQKVEFLVSFYNNEISEKSEIFDDQFSVERPDGSNFTLKIRSTKLEDSAMYFCASSEAADSGGYTFGSGTRLTVV.

V and J are TRBV10-1 and TRBJ1-3, with D hard to call. The CDR3 extends over 14 amino acids. The V end lost 0 bases, the J end lost 6 bases, and 9 bases lay between the germline ends. CDR1 is WNHNN, CDR2 SYGVQD, per germline (reference sequence). CDR3 loop: CASSESGRPNTIYF. DNA of the CDR3: TGCGCCAGCAGTGAGTCGGGCAGGCCAAACACCATATATTTT.

The chain combines TRBV18 with TRBJ2-1, with 10 bases aligning to TRBD2. Germline CDR1 reads KGHSH; CDR2 reads LQKENI. The CDR3 extends over 16 amino acids. Trimming took 2 bases from V and 9 from J; bases not matched to a gene: 10. This chain's CDR3 is CASSPVSSGRTGEQFF. The CDR3 region has the DNA TGTGCCAGCTCACCAGTCTCTAGCGGGAGAACTGGTGAGCAGTTCTTC. Full variable domain (remainder filled in from reference TRBV18 and TRBJ2-1): NAGVMQNPRHLVRRRGQEARLRCSPMKGHSHVYWYRQLPEEGLKFMVYLQKENIIDESGMPKERFSAEFPKEGPSILRIQQVVRGDSAAYFCASSPVSSGRTGEQFFGPGTRLTVL.

This chain links TRBV27 with TRBJ2-1, with unresolved D. CDR3 length equals 15 residues. Germline assignment: CDR1 MNHEY and CDR2 SMNVEV (reference sequence). Trimming took 2 bases from V and 7 from J, leaving 15 bases between them. CDR3 bases: TGTGCCAGCAGTTTAGGCTCGGTGTCGACGAATGAGCAGTTCTTC. Protein product: CASSLGSVSTNEQFF.

The chain carries TRBV7-8 and TRBJ1-4; D ambiguous. CDR3 length equals 15 residues. V was cut by 4 bases and J by 5 bases, with 14 bases left in between. Germline-derived CDR1 and CDR2 are SGHVS and FQNEAQ. The CDR3 nucleotides are TGTGCCAGCAGCTACCCGGGAGCCGGAAATGAAAAACTGTTTTTT. Residues: CASSYPGAGNEKLFF.

This clone was counted a single time. V is TRBV28 and J is TRBJ2-5, with TRBD2 identical over 14 bases. The CDR3 has 16 amino acids. V lost 5 bases and J lost 6; bases outside the gene matches: 8. From germline, CDR1 is MDHEN and CDR2 SYDVKM. The CDR3 protein is CASSPGLAGGEKTQYF. The DNA of the CDR3 is TGTGCCAGCAGTCCCGGACTAGCGGGAGGAGAAAAGACCCAGTACTTC.

J is TRBJ2-1 and V is TRBV28; D is unresolved. Trimming cost V 0 bases and J 4 bases, with 13 bases left between them. Germline values: CDR1 MDHEN, CDR2 SYDVKM. The CDR3 has 16 residues. The CDR3, as DNA: TGTGCCAGCAGTTTATGGGCCGGGCAGACATACAATGAGCAGTTCTTC. Translating it yields CASSLWAGQTYNEQFF. Using reference TRBV28 and TRBJ2-1 for the parts outside the CDR3, the full variable domain is DVKVTQSSRYLVKRTGEKVFLECVQDMDHENMFWYRQDPGLGLRLIYFSYDVKMKEKGDIPEGYSVSREKKERFSLILESASTNQTSMYLCASSLWAGQTYNEQFFGPGTRLTVL.

The rearrangement links TRBV29-1 to TRBJ2-1; 11 nucleotides line up with TRBD2. V was pared by 5 bases and J by 7 bases, with 10 bases of the junction left unmatched. CDR3 length equals 15 residues. Germline CDR1 and CDR2: SQVTM and ANQGSEA. CDR3 amino acids: CSVSTRTSGLNEQFF. CDR3 coding DNA: TGCAGCGTTAGTACTCGGACTAGCGGGCTTAATGAGCAGTTCTTC.

The genes are TRBV19 and TRBJ1-3; tentative D call: TRBD1 (6 bases). V was pared by 7 bases and J by 2 bases, with 21 bases between. The CDR3 totals 17 residues. The germline CDR1 and CDR2 sequences are LNHDA and SQIVND (reference sequence). The CDR3 sequence is CASTYGHSRGTGNTIYF. As DNA, the CDR3 is TGTGCCAGTACCTATGGGCACTCCAGGGGTACTGGAAACACCATATATTTT.

The chain's CDR3 is CASSYPGTGEETQYF. CDR3 in DNA: TGTGCCAGCAGTTACCCCGGGACAGGGGAAGAGACCCAGTACTTC. V is TRBV6-6 and J is TRBJ2-5, with 10 nucleotides matching TRBD1. The CDR3 is 15 amino acids. In germline, CDR1 is MNHNY, CDR2 SVGAGI (reference sequence). The J segment lost 3 bases and the V segment lost 2 bases, leaving 3 bases of the junction unmatched.

This sequence joins TRBV6-6 and TRBJ1-1, with a weak D call TRBD1 (5 bases). The CDR3 is made up of 14 amino acids. Trimming shortened V by 4 bases and J by 6 bases, and 15 bases separated the two germline ends. Germline lookup yields CDR1 MNHNY and CDR2 SVGAGI (reference sequence). The CDR3 protein is CASSWDRGGSEAFF. CDR3 DNA: TGTGCCAGCAGTTGGGACCGAGGAGGCTCTGAAGCTTTCTTT.

This clone has at least ten counts. The rearrangement joins TRBV7-9 to TRBJ1-2, with 9 bases identical to TRBD1. CDR3 length: 15 residues. The germline gives CDR1 SEHNR, CDR2 FQNEAQ (reference sequence). The junction had 6 bases not matched to a gene; V was cut back by 5 bases and J by 2 bases. This chain's CDR3 is CASSMGDRENYGYTF. The CDR3 nucleotides are TGTGCCAGCAGCATGGGGGACAGGGAGAACTATGGCTACACCTTC.

The rearrangement joins TRBV28 to TRBJ2-2, with D perhaps being TRBD1 or TRBD2 (5 bases each). V lost 3 bases and J lost 13, with 9 bases in between. Germline V gives CDR1 MDHEN, CDR2 SYDVKM. The CDR3 contains 11 residues. The CDR3 bases are TGTGCCAGCAGTTTCGGGGCGAGGCTGTTTTTT. Amino acids: CASSFGARLFF. Variable domain in full (rest from reference TRBV28 and TRBJ2-2): DVKVTQSSRYLVKRTGEKVFLECVQDMDHENMFWYRQDPGLGLRLIYFSYDVKMKEKGDIPEGYSVSREKKERFSLILESASTNQTSMYLCASSFGARLFFGEGSRLTVL.